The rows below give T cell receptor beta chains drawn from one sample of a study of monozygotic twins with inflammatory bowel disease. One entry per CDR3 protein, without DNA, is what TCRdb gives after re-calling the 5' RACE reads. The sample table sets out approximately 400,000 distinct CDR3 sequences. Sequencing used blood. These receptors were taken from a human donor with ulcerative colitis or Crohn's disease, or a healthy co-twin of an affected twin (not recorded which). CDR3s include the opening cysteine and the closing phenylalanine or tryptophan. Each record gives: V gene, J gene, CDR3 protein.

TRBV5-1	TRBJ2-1	CASSPHGSLRSGEQFF
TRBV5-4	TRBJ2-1	CASSSLGLAGYNEQFF
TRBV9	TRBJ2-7	CVSSVEVTGPYEQYF
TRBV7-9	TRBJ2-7	CASSPAGTGSSYEQYF
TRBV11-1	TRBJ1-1	CASSPRGAGPEAFF
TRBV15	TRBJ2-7	CATSRDRIGKQYF
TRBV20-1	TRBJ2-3	CSARGGRAVDTQYF
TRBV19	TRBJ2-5	CASSSPGQPTQYF
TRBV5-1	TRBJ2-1	CASNEVGGVNNEQFF
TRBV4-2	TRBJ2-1	CASSQAAEQFF
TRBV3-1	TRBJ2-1	CASSQGRQNYNEQFF
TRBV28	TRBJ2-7	CASNPPPGLGAEQYF
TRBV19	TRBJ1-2	CASRNQGQGGYTF
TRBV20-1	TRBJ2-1	CSARGLAGGNEQFF
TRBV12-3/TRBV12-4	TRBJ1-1	CASKQQGGGFTEAFF
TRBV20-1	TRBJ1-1	CSARPATGENTEAFF
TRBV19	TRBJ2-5	CASSMHKGETQYF